This T cell receptor beta chain was identified during a study of neurological immune-mediated disorders. Overall study findings and caveats: HTLV-1-associated myelopathy showed the most TCR clonal expansion; multiple sclerosis the least, below healthy controls.

Trimming left V 4 bases short and J 6 bases short, with 13 bases between. This CDR3 spans 13 amino acids. In germline, CDR1 is SGHKS, CDR2 YYEKEE (reference sequence). Specified time point: technical triplicate 2. For the sorted libraries, roughly 1 million CD4+ or CD8+ T cells were used. TCRdb fed the 5' RACE reads into MiXCR, producing one record per CDR3 protein. The sample shows more than 30,000 distinct CDR3 sequences, more than 10% of them seen only once. This clonotype has ten or more counts. As yet, its antigen is unknown. The chain couples TRBV5-5 to TRBJ1-1; no reliable D call. The sample consisted of CD4+ T cells from blood. The receptor was isolated from a female donor with HTLV-1-associated myelopathy (HAM/TSP). The CDR3 spells CASSPGPYPEAFF. In DNA form, the CDR3 reads TGTGCCAGCAGCCCCGGACCGTACCCTGAAGCTTTCTTT.